This T cell receptor (beta chain) was captured by sequencing in a study of CD8 T cells in Susac syndrome. Findings of the study overall: By the study's own acknowledgment, its TCR sequencing and HLA analysis included relatively few individuals.

CDR3 length: 16 residues. Trimming removed 2 bases at V and 8 bases at J, with 19 bases between. The V gene's germline CDR1 is PRHDT and CDR2 FYEKMQ (reference sequence). An amount of RNA that ranged from roughly 0.45 to 1 ug was reverse transcribed with random hexamers. Multiplex PCR with immunoSEQ amplified the TCR beta CDR3 across 54 Vbeta and 13 Jbeta. TCRdb reprocessed the immunoSEQ multiplex PCR reads via MiXCR and lists one record per CDR3 protein. In the table there are 150,000 to 200,000 distinct CDR3 sequences, about 93% of which are singletons. Sequencing of TCR beta covered CD8+ and CD4+ T cells obtained from blood. On this clonotype: The target antigen is unknown.

Sequenced: CD4+ T cells from PBMCs. This receptor was obtained from a human donor with multiple sclerosis. V is TRBV13 and J is TRBJ1-3; D perhaps matches TRBD1 (6 bases). In DNA form, the CDR3 reads TGTGCCAGCAGCTTACGGAACAGGGATACCTACGACACCATATATTTT. Encoded protein: CASSLRNRDTYDTIYF.